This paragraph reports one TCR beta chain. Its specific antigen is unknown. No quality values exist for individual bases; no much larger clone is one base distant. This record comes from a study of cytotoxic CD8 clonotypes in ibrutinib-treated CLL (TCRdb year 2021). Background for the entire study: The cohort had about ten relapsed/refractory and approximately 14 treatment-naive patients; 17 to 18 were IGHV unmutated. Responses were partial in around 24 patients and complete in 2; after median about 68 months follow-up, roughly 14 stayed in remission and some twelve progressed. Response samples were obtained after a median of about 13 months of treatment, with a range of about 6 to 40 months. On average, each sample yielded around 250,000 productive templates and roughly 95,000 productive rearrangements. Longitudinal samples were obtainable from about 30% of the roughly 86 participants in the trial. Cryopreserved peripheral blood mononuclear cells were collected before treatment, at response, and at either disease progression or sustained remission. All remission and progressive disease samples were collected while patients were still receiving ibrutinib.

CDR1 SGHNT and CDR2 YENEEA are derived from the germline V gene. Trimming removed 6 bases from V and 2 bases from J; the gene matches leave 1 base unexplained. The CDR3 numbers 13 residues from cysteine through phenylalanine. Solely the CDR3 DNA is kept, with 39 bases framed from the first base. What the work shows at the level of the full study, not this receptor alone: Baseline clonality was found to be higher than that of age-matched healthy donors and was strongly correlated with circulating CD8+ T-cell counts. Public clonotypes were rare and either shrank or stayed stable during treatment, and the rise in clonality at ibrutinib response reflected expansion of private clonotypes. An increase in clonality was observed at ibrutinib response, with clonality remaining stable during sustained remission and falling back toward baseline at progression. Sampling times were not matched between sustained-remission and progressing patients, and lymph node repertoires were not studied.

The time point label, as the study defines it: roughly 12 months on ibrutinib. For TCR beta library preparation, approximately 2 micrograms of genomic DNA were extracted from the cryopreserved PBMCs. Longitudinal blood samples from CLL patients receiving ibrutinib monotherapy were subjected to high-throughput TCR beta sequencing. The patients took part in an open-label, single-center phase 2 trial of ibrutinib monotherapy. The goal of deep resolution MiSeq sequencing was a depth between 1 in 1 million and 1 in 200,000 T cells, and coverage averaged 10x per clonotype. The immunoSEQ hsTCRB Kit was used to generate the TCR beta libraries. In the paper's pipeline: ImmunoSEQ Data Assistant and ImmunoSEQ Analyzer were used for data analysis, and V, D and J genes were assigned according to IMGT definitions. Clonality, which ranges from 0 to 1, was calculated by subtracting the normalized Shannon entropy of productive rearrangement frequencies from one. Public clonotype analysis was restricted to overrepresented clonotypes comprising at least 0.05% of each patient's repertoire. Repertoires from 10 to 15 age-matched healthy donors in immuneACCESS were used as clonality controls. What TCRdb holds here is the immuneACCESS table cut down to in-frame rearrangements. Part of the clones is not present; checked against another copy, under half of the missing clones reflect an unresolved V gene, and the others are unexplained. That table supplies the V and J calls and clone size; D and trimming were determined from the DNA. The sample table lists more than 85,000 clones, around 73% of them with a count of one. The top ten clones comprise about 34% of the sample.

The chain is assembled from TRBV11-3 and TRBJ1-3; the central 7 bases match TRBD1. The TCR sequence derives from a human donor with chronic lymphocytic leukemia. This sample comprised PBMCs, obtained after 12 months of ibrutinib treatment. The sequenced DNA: TGTGCCAGCAGGCAGGGGGCTGGAAACACCATATATTTT. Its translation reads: CASRQGAGNTIYF.